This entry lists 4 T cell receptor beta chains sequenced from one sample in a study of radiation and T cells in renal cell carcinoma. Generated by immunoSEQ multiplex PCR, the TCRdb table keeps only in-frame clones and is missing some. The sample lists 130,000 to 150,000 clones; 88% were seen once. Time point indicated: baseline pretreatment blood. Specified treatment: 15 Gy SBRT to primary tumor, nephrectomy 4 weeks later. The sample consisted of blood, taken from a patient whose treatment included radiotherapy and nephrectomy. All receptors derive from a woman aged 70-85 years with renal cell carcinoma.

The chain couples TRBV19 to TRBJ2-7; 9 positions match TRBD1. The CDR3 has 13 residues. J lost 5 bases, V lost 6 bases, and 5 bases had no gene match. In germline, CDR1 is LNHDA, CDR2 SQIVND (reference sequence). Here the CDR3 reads CASRPTGGNEQYF. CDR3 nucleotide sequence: TGTGCCAGTAGACCCACAGGGGGCAACGAGCAGTACTTC.

The CDR3 spells CASASETYNEQFF. The CDR3, as DNA: TGCGCCAGCGCATCGGAGACTTACAATGAGCAGTTCTTC. This chain connects TRBV5-1 to TRBJ2-1, with D uncertain. Deletions cut 7 bases from V and 4 bases from J, with 12 bases between. Per germline, CDR1 SGHRS and CDR2 YFSETQ. The CDR3 has 13 residues.

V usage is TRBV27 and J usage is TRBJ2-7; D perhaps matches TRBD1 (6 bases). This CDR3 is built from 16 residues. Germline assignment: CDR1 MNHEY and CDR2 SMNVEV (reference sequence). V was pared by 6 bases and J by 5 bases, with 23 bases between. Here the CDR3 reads CASSNKAITGYHEQYF. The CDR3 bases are TGTGCCAGCAGCAACAAGGCTATTACAGGGTACCACGAGCAGTACTTC.

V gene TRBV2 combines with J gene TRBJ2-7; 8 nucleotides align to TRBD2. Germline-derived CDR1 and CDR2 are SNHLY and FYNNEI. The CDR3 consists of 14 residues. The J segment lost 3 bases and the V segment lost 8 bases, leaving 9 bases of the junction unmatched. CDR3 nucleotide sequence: TGTGCCAGCGCCCCCGGACTAGCAAACTACGAGCAGTACTTC. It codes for CASAPGLANYEQYF.